Listed here are 32 T cell receptor beta chains from one sample, sequenced in a study of T cells after yellow fever vaccination. TCRdb re-analysed the 5' RACE reads in MiXCR, keeping a single row per CDR3 protein. This table has some 600,000 distinct CDR3 sequences, roughly 12% appearing once. The sequencing used PBMCs, collected on the day of the yellow fever booster vaccination. These receptors originate from a man aged 25-40 years who received the YFV17D yellow fever vaccine.

This clonotype appeared a few times. This chain joins TRBV7-2 and TRBJ2-1, with 9 bases matching TRBD2. CDR3 length equals 15 residues. In germline, CDR1 is SGHTA, CDR2 FQGNSA. J was trimmed by 0 bases and V by 8 bases; bases with no gene match: 5. The CDR3 region is CASQLAGVSYNEQFF. CDR3 in DNA: TGTGCCAGCCAATTAGCGGGAGTCTCCTACAATGAGCAGTTCTTC. Using reference TRBV7-2 and TRBJ2-1 for the parts outside the CDR3, the full variable domain is GAGVSQSPSNKVTEKGKDVELRCDPISGHTALYWYRQSLGQGLEFLIYFQGNSAPDKSGLPSDRFSAERTGGSVSTLTIQRTQQEDSAVYLCASQLAGVSYNEQFFGPGTRLTVL.

The chain joins TRBV6-5 to TRBJ2-1; unclear D gene. Germline V gives CDR1 MNHEY, CDR2 SVGAGI. Trimming stripped 3 bases from V and 4 bases from J, with 19 bases between. The CDR3 has 17 amino acids. The CDR3 nucleotides are TGTGCCAGCAGTTATGTAACCGTCGGGTCTTTTTACAATGAGCAGTTCTTC. This translates into CASSYVTVGSFYNEQFF.

This clonotype was observed a few times. The chain joins TRBV20-1 to TRBJ1-1, with 9 bases aligning to TRBD1. Germline V gives CDR1 DFQATT, CDR2 SNEGSKA (reference sequence). CDR3 length equals 13 residues. Trimming cost V 5 bases and J 7 bases; bases outside gene matches: 8. DNA for the CDR3: TGCAGTGCTGGGAGACAGGGGGTCAATGAAGCTTTCTTT. Translating gives CSAGRQGVNEAFF.

This clonotype has more than one count but fewer than ten. This rearrangement joins TRBV20-1 to TRBJ2-5; no firm D call. The CDR3 covers 12 residues. Trimming took 2 bases from V and 1 from J, leaving 5 bases between them. Germline loops: CDR1 DFQATT, CDR2 SNEGSKA (reference sequence). The CDR3, as DNA: TGCAGTGCTAGATCTTTCCAAGAGACCCAGTACTTC. Translated, it gives CSARSFQETQYF.

This clonotype was seen a few times. The V gene is TRBV25-1, the J gene TRBJ1-2; D gene uncertain. The CDR3 sequence is 11 residues long. V lost 2 bases to trimming and J lost 7 bases, with 5 bases between them. Germline V gene sequence: CDR1 MGHDK, CDR2 SYGVNS. The CDR3 DNA reads TGTGCCAGCAGTGAAGTGAGTGGCTACACCTTC. This gives the protein CASSEVSGYTF.

The CDR3 is CSARDPAGDNNEQFF. The CDR3 DNA reads TGCAGTGCTAGAGACCCAGCGGGAGATAACAATGAGCAGTTCTTC. This rearrangement joins TRBV20-1 to TRBJ2-1; TRBD2 matches 8 bases. J lost 5 bases, V lost 0 bases, and 6 bases had no gene match. This CDR3 comprises 15 residues. Germline V gene sequence: CDR1 DFQATT, CDR2 SNEGSKA (reference sequence).

The chain carries TRBV24-1 and TRBJ2-7, with 7 bases aligning to TRBD2. The trim removed 3 bases at V and 3 bases at J, leaving 1 base unmatched. In germline, CDR1 is KGHDR, CDR2 SFDVKD. This CDR3 contains 13 residues. CDR3 sequence: CATSDGGGYEQYF. CDR3 in DNA: TGTGCCACCAGTGATGGCGGGGGCTACGAGCAGTACTTC.

V is TRBV12-3 or TRBV12-4 and J is TRBJ1-6, with D perhaps TRBD1 (5 bases). With 7 bases removed from V and 6 bases from J, the gap between germline ends came to 13 bases. The CDR3 length is 14 residues. The CDR3 region is CASNPGPVNSPLHF. DNA for the CDR3: TGTGCCAGCAACCCGGGACCAGTTAATTCACCCCTCCACTTT.

The sample holds a few counts of this clonotype. The V call is TRBV29-1, the J call TRBJ2-7; D is perhaps TRBD1 or TRBD2 (6 bases each). CDR3 length equals 15 residues. The V end lost 2 bases, the J end lost 5 bases, and 19 bases lay between the germline ends. Germline CDR1 is SQVTM and CDR2 is ANQGSEA. CDR3 protein: CSVEKTDPGGDEQYF. The CDR3, as DNA: TGCAGCGTTGAAAAGACAGACCCCGGGGGCGACGAGCAGTACTTC.

A remark on this clonotype: With a much larger clone just one base away, this may be a read error. The genes are TRBV9 and TRBJ2-3; D not resolved. The CDR3 is 13 residues long. The germline V gene has CDR1 SGDLS and CDR2 YYNGEE. The DNA of the CDR3 is TGTGCCATCAGCGTAGAAACGGGCGATACGCAGTATTTT. Translating gives CAISVETGDTQYF.

This rearrangement joins TRBV11-2 to TRBJ2-1; weak D call: TRBD2 (7 bases). This CDR3 contains 16 residues. V was trimmed by 2 bases and J by 3 bases, leaving 14 bases between them. CDR1 is SGHAT and CDR2 is FQNNGV in the germline V gene. CDR3 DNA: TGTGCCAGCAGCTTAAAGGGGGGGGACAACTACAATGAGCAGTTCTTC. This encodes CASSLKGGDNYNEQFF.

The V call is TRBV14, the J call TRBJ2-1, with TRBD2 matching over 8 bases. V lost 0 bases and J lost 7; bases outside the gene matches: 14. The length of the CDR3 is 18 residues. Germline V lookup: CDR1 SGHDN, CDR2 FVKESK. The CDR3 sequence: CASSQDIGGGLYRNEQFF. The CDR3 nucleotides read TGTGCCAGCAGCCAAGATATCGGGGGGGGCCTTTATCGGAATGAGCAGTTCTTC.

This clonotype occurred a few times. The chain joins TRBV7-2 to TRBJ2-1, with D maybe TRBD1 (6 bases). Germline loops: CDR1 SGHTA, CDR2 FQGNSA. V was cut by 3 bases and J by 9 bases, with 21 bases left in between. This CDR3 is 16 amino acids long. The CDR3 sequence: CASSLGAGKGGGEQFF. CDR3 nucleotide sequence: TGTGCCAGCAGCTTGGGGGCAGGGAAGGGCGGCGGTGAGCAGTTCTTC.

The chain employs TRBV19 and TRBJ1-2, with 8 bases identical to TRBD1. J gave up 8 bases and V 3 bases, and 8 bases lay outside the gene matches. This CDR3 has 14 residues. CDR1 is LNHDA, CDR2 SQIVND, per germline (reference sequence). The CDR3 region is CASSMTGATTGYTF. Here the CDR3 DNA reads TGTGCCAGTAGTATGACAGGGGCGACGACCGGCTACACCTTC.

This clonotype was picked up a small number of times. The chain has TRBV7-8 and TRBJ1-5; TRBD1 agrees at 7 bases. Germline lookup yields CDR1 SGHVS and CDR2 FQNEAQ. The CDR3 is 15 amino acids. Trimming removed 6 bases from V and 1 base from J; junction bases left unmatched: 6. CDR3 amino acids: CASRPQGMSNQPQHF. In nucleotides, the CDR3 is TGTGCCAGCAGACCACAGGGGATGAGCAATCAGCCCCAGCATTTT.

The table lists this clonotype with many counts. V gene TRBV12-5 combines with J gene TRBJ2-7; D unclear. The CDR3 has 12 residues. Trimming pared 5 bases from V and 3 bases from J, leaving 8 bases between. The germline V gene has CDR1 LGHNT and CDR2 FRNRAP. In nucleotides, the CDR3 is TGTGCTAGTGGTAGCGCAGGCTACGAGCAGTACTTC. Residues: CASGSAGYEQYF.

The chain carries TRBV6-5 and TRBJ1-4; 7 nucleotides align to TRBD1. Germline V gene sequence: CDR1 MNHEY, CDR2 SVGAGI. The CDR3 loop spans 16 amino acids. Trimming took 2 bases from V and 7 from J; bases not matched to a gene: 10. For the CDR3, the DNA is TGTGCCAGCAGTTACCTTGGGCACAGGGGTTCTGAAAAACTGTTTTTT. It yields the protein CASSYLGHRGSEKLFF.

This clonotype was picked up a small number of times. V usage is TRBV29-1 and J usage is TRBJ2-3; 9 bases fit TRBD1. The CDR3 contains 13 residues. Germline lookup yields CDR1 SQVTM and CDR2 ANQGSEA. V lost 3 bases to trimming and J lost 5 bases; unmatched junction nucleotides: 3. The CDR3 bases are TGCAGCGTTGATCGACAGGGGGAAGATACGCAGTATTTT. It specifies CSVDRQGEDTQYF.

The chain joins TRBV5-4 to TRBJ2-7; D unresolved. Trimming stripped 0 bases from V and 11 bases from J, with 12 bases between. The CDR3 is 12 residues long. CDR1 is SGHNT and CDR2 is YYREEE in the germline V gene (reference sequence). The CDR3 nucleotides are TGTGCCAGCAGCTTGGATGGGTTTAAGGAGTACTTC. Residues: CASSLDGFKEYF.

There are many counts of this clonotype. Written as DNA, the CDR3 is TGCGCCAGCAGCCGCGGGGACATAACCTACGAGCAGTACTTC. Its translation is CASSRGDITYEQYF. This chain links TRBV5-1 with TRBJ2-7; TRBD1 or TRBD2 may be the D gene (6 bases each). Trimming cost V 4 bases and J 2 bases, with 13 bases left between them. The CDR3 runs 14 residues. Germline values: CDR1 SGHRS, CDR2 YFSETQ.

The rearrangement joins TRBV28 to TRBJ2-5; D not certain. This CDR3 region has 15 residues. Germline CDR1 and CDR2: MDHEN and SYDVKM. Trimming cost V 6 bases and J 6 bases, with 20 bases left between them. This CDR3 reads CASSFGDRPTKTQYF. The CDR3 DNA reads TGTGCCAGCAGCTTCGGAGACCGGCCCACAAAGACCCAGTACTTC.

This chain connects TRBV10-3 to TRBJ2-7; D is perhaps TRBD2 (5 bases). This CDR3 has 15 amino acids. V was shortened by 8 bases and J by 1 base, with 18 bases between the two germline ends. Per germline, CDR1 ENHRY and CDR2 SYGVKD. This CDR3 is CAIGVAGSPSYEQYF. In DNA, the CDR3 is TGTGCCATCGGGGTGGCGGGTAGTCCTTCCTACGAGCAGTACTTC.

The chain joins TRBV20-1 to TRBJ2-7, with 13 bases that match TRBD2. CDR3 size: 14 residues. Germline trimming cut 3 bases from V and 6 bases from J; bases unmatched to any gene: 5. Germline values: CDR1 DFQATT, CDR2 SNEGSKA (reference sequence). For the CDR3, the DNA is TGCAGTGCTAGCGGACTAGCGGGAGCTCGCGAGCAGTACTTC. It specifies CSASGLAGAREQYF.

In its sample, this clonotype was seen a few times. The chain recombines TRBV7-2 with TRBJ2-4; 11 nucleotides match TRBD2. CDR1 and CDR2 from the germline V gene are SGHTA and FQGNSA. Trimming at V came to 5 bases and at J to 1 base, leaving 4 bases not matched to a gene. CDR3 length equals 16 residues. CDR3: CASSVLAGVAKNIQYF. The CDR3 coding sequence is TGTGCCAGCAGCGTACTAGCGGGAGTGGCCAAAAACATTCAGTACTTC.

The chain combines TRBV29-1 with TRBJ2-1; 10 bases map to TRBD2. The germline CDR1 and CDR2 sequences are SQVTM and ANQGSEA. V trimming: 3 bases; J trimming: 8 bases; junction bases outside the gene matches: 10. The CDR3 runs 15 residues. CDR3 residues: CSVDSESSGSDEQFF. DNA of the CDR3: TGCAGCGTTGACTCGGAGTCTAGCGGGAGTGATGAGCAGTTCTTC.

The table lists this clonotype with a few counts. CDR3 region: CATSDPGTGSRDTQYF. In DNA form, the CDR3 reads TGTGCCACCAGTGACCCCGGGACAGGGAGCAGGGATACGCAGTATTTT. The gene calls are TRBV24-1 and TRBJ2-3, with TRBD1 matching over 9 bases. The CDR3 runs to 16 residues. V was clipped by 4 bases and J by 6 bases; unmatched bases: 10. Germline V lookup: CDR1 KGHDR, CDR2 SFDVKD.

Concerning this clonotype: One end of the junction does not line up with germline, which may come from a read error. J is TRBJ2-3 and V is TRBV7-6; 16 bases are a match to TRBD2. This CDR3 has 19 amino acids. Germline V gene data show CDR1 as SGHVS and CDR2 as FNYEAQ. The CDR3 sequence is CASSSGLAGGLFGTDAQYF. The CDR3 DNA follows: TGTGCCAGCAGCTCGGGACTAGCGGGAGGGCTATTTGGCACAGATGCGCAGTATTTT.

This clonotype was found many times. J is TRBJ2-7 and V is TRBV7-8, with 8 bases identical to TRBD2. The germline V gene has CDR1 SGHVS and CDR2 FQNEAQ. V lost 5 bases to trimming and J lost 3 bases; unmatched junction nucleotides: 12. This CDR3 is built from 16 residues. The CDR3: CASSRPHGLADYEQYF. In nucleotides, the CDR3 is TGTGCCAGCAGCCGCCCCCACGGACTAGCTGACTACGAGCAGTACTTC. The whole variable domain, filled in from reference TRBV7-8 and TRBJ2-7, reads GAGVSQSPRYKVAKRGQDVALRCDPISGHVSLFWYQQALGQGPEFLTYFQNEAQLDKSGLPSDRFFAERPEGSVSTLKIQRTQQEDSAVYLCASSRPHGLADYEQYFGPGTRLTVT.

The rearrangement joins TRBV20-1 to TRBJ1-2; D unresolved. V was trimmed by 0 bases and J by 7 bases, leaving 18 bases between them. The CDR3 sequence is 15 residues long. The V gene's germline CDR1 is DFQATT and CDR2 SNEGSKA (reference sequence). DNA of the CDR3: TGCAGTGCTAGAGATTCCCGGACGGCTCCAGGTGGCTACACCTTC. Protein product: CSARDSRTAPGGYTF.

This clonotype was seen a handful of times. The chain carries TRBV25-1 and TRBJ2-5; no clear D. The germline V and J ends were trimmed by 1 base and 5 bases, with 11 bases remaining between them. Germline V gene lookup returns CDR1 MGHDK and CDR2 SYGVNS. The CDR3 extends over 14 amino acids. CDR3 in amino acids: CASSEWRYGETQYF. The CDR3 bases are TGTGCCAGCAGTGAATGGCGGTATGGCGAGACCCAGTACTTC.

This clonotype was seen ten or more times. This chain connects TRBV6-2 or TRBV6-3 to TRBJ2-1, with TRBD2 matching over 11 bases. This CDR3 contains 15 residues. The J segment lost 0 bases and the V segment lost 7 bases, leaving 2 bases of the junction unmatched. The V gene's germline CDR1 is MNHEY and CDR2 SVGEGT. CDR3 nucleotide sequence: TGTGCCAGCACAACTAGCGGGAGCTCCTACAATGAGCAGTTCTTC. This sequence encodes CASTTSGSSYNEQFF.

The chain is built from TRBV7-2 and TRBJ1-1, with TRBD1 matching 11 bases. The CDR3 contains 15 residues. The ends lost 4 bases at V and 8 bases at J; junction bases unmatched: 9. The germline CDR1 and CDR2 sequences are SGHTA and FQGNSA. CDR3 coding DNA: TGTGCCAGCAGCTCCTGGACAGGGGGCGAGAGGGAAGCTTTCTTT. Translating it yields CASSSWTGGEREAFF.